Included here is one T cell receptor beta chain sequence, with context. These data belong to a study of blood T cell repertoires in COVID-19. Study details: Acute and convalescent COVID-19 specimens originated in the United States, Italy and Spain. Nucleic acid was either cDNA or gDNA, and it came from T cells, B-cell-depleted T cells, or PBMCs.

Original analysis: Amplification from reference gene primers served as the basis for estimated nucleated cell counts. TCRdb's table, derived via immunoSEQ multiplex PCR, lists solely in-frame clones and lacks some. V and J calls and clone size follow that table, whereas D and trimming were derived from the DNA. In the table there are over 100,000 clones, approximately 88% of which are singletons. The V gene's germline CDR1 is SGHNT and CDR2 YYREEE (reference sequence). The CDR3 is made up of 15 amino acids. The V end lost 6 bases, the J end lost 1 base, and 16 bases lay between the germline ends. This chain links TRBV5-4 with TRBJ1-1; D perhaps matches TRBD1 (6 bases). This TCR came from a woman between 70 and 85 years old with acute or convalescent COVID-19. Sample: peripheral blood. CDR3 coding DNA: TGTGCCAGCACCAGGGCTGGGGGCCCGAACACTGAAGCTTTCTTT. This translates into CASTRAGGPNTEAFF.